This is a list of T cell receptor beta chains from one sample in a study of blood T cell repertoires in COVID-19. Sequenced by immunoSEQ multiplex PCR; TCRdb stores in-frame clones only, minus some. This table has roughly 200,000 clones, roughly 94% appearing once. Sequencing was done on a sample of peripheral blood. These receptor sequences come from a man aged 25-45 years with COVID-19, enrolled during active disease. CDR3s include the opening cysteine and the closing phenylalanine or tryptophan. Each record gives: J gene, clone size, V gene, D gene, CDR3 DNA, CDR3 protein. A D gene is named only where the DNA matches it firmly. The size of a clone is reported for some rows only, either as once, few or many, or as a class for expanded clones.

TRBJ2-5 - TRBV2 TRBD2 TGTGCCAGCCACACTACTAGCGGGGGGGAGACCCAGTACTTC CASHTTSGGETQYF
TRBJ2-2 few TRBV27 TRBD1 TGTGCCAGCAGGACAGGGGGCTTTAACACCGGGGAGCTGTTTTTT CASRTGGFNTGELFF
TRBJ2-3 - TRBV4-2 TRBD2 TGTGCCAGCAGCCAAGACCTAGCGGGGGGCACAGATACGCAGTATTTT CASSQDLAGGTDTQYF
TRBJ2-2 - TRBV13 - TGTGCCAGCAGCTTGACGGACTCGATGAACACCGGGGAGCTGTTTTTT CASSLTDSMNTGELFF
TRBJ1-3 - TRBV4-2 - TGTGCCAGCAGCCAAGGTTTGAGCGCGGGTGGAAACACCATATATTTT CASSQGLSAGGNTIYF
TRBJ1-5 - TRBV30 TRBD1 TGTGCCTGGAACAGGGGAGATAGCAATCAGCCCCAGCATTTT CAWNRGDSNQPQHF
TRBJ2-3 - TRBV9 TRBD2 TGTGCCAGCACTGAGCGGGGGGGCCTTACAGATACGCAGTATTTT CASTERGGLTDTQYF
TRBJ2-3 - TRBV4-1 - TGCGCCAGCAGCTTGGACAGAAATACAGATACGCAGTATTTT CASSLDRNTDTQYF
TRBJ1-2 - TRBV5-6 - TGTGCCAGCAGCTTGGGGGAAGGAGGGTATGGCTACACCTTC CASSLGEGGYGYTF
TRBJ1-2 - TRBV5-1 - TGCGCCAGCAGCTTGGGTCAGGGTGGCTATGGCTACACCTTC CASSLGQGGYGYTF
TRBJ2-2 - TRBV4-1 TRBD1 TGCGCCAGCAGCCAAGGGGTGCAGGGGGCCAACACCGGGGAGCTGTTTTTT CASSQGVQGANTGELFF
TRBJ1-1 - TRBV9 - TGTGCCAGCAGCGCGGGAATGACAGGAGGAAACACTGAAGCTTTCTTT CASSAGMTGGNTEAFF
TRBJ1-1 - TRBV18 TRBD1 TGTGCCAGCTCACCGACGGGGACAGGGAACACTGAAGCTTTCTTT CASSPTGTGNTEAFF
TRBJ2-2 - TRBV5-1 TRBD1 TGCGCCAGCAGCAGGACAGGGGTCCCGAACACCGGGGAGCTGTTTTTT CASSRTGVPNTGELFF
TRBJ1-1 - TRBV7-2 - TGTGCCAGCAGCTTAGAGACAGGCTACACTGAAGCTTTCTTT CASSLETGYTEAFF
TRBJ1-4 - TRBV5-1 - TGCGCCAGCAGCGAACTCGGGACTAACAATGAAAAACTGTTTTTT CASSELGTNNEKLFF
TRBJ1-1 - TRBV29-1 TRBD1 TGCAGCGTTTCCCGTCGGGACAGGGTAACCGGGGAAGCTTTCTTT CSVSRRDRVTGEAFF
TRBJ1-2 - TRBV28 TRBD1 TGTGCCAGCAGCTCCGGACAGGGTAACTATGGCTACACCTTC CASSSGQGNYGYTF
TRBJ1-4 - TRBV2 TRBD1 TGTGCCAGCAGACCCTCGACAGGGCCGGGTGAAAAACTGTTTTTT CASRPSTGPGEKLFF
TRBJ2-7 - TRBV3-1/TRBV3-2 - TGTGCCAGCAGCCGCGGTACCCGCCCCTACGAGCAGTACTTC CASSRGTRPYEQYF
TRBJ2-1 - TRBV2 TRBD2 TGTGCCAGCAGTGACCTAGCGGTCTCCTACAATGAGCAGTTCTTC CASSDLAVSYNEQFF
TRBJ2-3 - TRBV3-1/TRBV3-2 - TGTGCCAGCAGCCTAAACTCTTCCCCCCAGTATTTT CASSLNSSPQYF
TRBJ1-2 - TRBV7-8 - TGTGCCAGCAGCCCTGGGGGCGGAGGCTACACCTTC CASSPGGGGYTF
TRBJ1-1 - TRBV20-1 - TGCAGTGCTAGTAGGCAGGGCCGGACTGAAGCTTTCTTT CSASRQGRTEAFF
TRBJ2-3 - TRBV11-3 TRBD2 TGTGCCAGCAGCTTAGATGCAGCGGGGGGGGCCACAGATACGCAGTATTTT CASSLDAAGGATDTQYF
TRBJ2-5 - TRBV3-1/TRBV3-2 - TGTGCCAGCAGCCAAGATCAGGCAGGCTTGGGGACCCAGTACTTC CASSQDQAGLGTQYF
TRBJ2-5 - TRBV6-6 TRBD2 TGTGCCAGCAGTTACTACGGGGGGGGCGTGGAGACCCAGTACTTC CASSYYGGGVETQYF
TRBJ1-1 once TRBV24-1 TRBD1 TGTGCCACCAGTGATTTCAACAGGGGGCGCGGCACTGAAGCTTTCTTT CATSDFNRGRGTEAFF
TRBJ2-3 - TRBV4-2 TRBD2 TGTGCCAGCAGCCAAGCCGCGGGGGGGCTTAGTCATACGCAGTATTTT CASSQAAGGLSHTQYF
TRBJ2-1 - TRBV19 TRBD2 TGTGCCAGTAGTATTGACCCTAGCGGGGAGGGCAATGAGCAGTTCTTC CASSIDPSGEGNEQFF
TRBJ2-3 - TRBV5-6 - TGTGCCAGCAGCTTTAGGGGGTCGGGCCTTAATACAGATACGCAGTATTTT CASSFRGSGLNTDTQYF
TRBJ1-5 - TRBV18 - TGTGCCAGCTCACAACAATTAAATCAGCCCCAGCATTTT CASSQQLNQPQHF
TRBJ1-3 few TRBV9 - TGTGCCAGCAGCACAGGGAGTGGCTCTGGAAACACCATATATTTT CASSTGSGSGNTIYF
TRBJ1-1 - TRBV10-2 - TGCGCCAGCAGGGCAGTGGACACTGAAGCTTTCTTT CASRAVDTEAFF
TRBJ1-4 - TRBV10-3 - TGTGCCATCAGTGAGTCGAAGCTCGGACTGTTTTTT CAISESKLGLFF